These 15 T cell receptor beta chains share one sample of origin, sequenced in a study of blood T cell repertoires in COVID-19. TCRdb's copy holds only in-frame clones and misses some; the assay was immunoSEQ multiplex PCR. Of roughly 310,000 clones listed, 89% were seen once; the top ten hold over 9%. Sample: PBMCs or T cells enriched from blood (not recorded which). These receptor sequences come from a middle-aged woman who had recovered from COVID-19.

This clone appeared a few times. V is TRBV28 and J is TRBJ2-2; a possible D gene is TRBD2 (7 bases). The length of the CDR3 is 16 residues. V shed 2 bases and J shed 0 bases, with 10 bases lying between them. Germline values: CDR1 MDHEN, CDR2 SYDVKM. The CDR3 DNA sequence: TGTGCCAGCAGTTTAAACGGGGGGCCGAACACCGGGGAGCTGTTTTTT. This codes for CASSLNGGPNTGELFF.

The chain is built from TRBV19 and TRBJ1-1; D perhaps matches TRBD1 (6 bases). CDR3 length equals 17 residues. V was clipped by 3 bases and J by 1 base, with 18 bases between them. Germline CDR1 is LNHDA and CDR2 is SQIVND (reference sequence). CDR3 bases: TGTGCCAGTAGTATTTCAGGGGTTGGATTCTGGAACACTGAAGCTTTCTTT. Protein sequence: CASSISGVGFWNTEAFF.

This clone was observed once. The rearrangement links TRBV3-1 (or the pseudogene TRBV3-2) to TRBJ2-1; possible D gene TRBD2, 5 bases. Germline CDR1 is LGHDT and CDR2 is YNNKEL (reference sequence). The CDR3 loop spans 13 amino acids. V lost 7 bases, J lost 7 bases, and 14 bases lay in between. The DNA for the CDR3 is TGTGCCAGCACCCGGGGTTCCCAGAATGAGCAGTTCTTC. This translates into CASTRGSQNEQFF.

This clone has a single count. The chain carries TRBV27 and TRBJ2-5, with D tentatively TRBD1 (5 bases). CDR1 is MNHEY, CDR2 SMNVEV, per germline (reference sequence). The length of the CDR3 is 13 residues. The ends were cut back, 3 bases at V and 3 bases at J, with 8 bases in the middle. The chain's CDR3 is CASSLLGEETQYF. Here the CDR3 DNA reads TGTGCCAGCAGTTTGTTAGGGGAAGAGACCCAGTACTTC.

The chain joins TRBV9 to TRBJ2-1; D gene uncertain. With 0 bases removed from V and 0 bases from J, the gap between germline ends came to 7 bases. The length of the CDR3 is 15 residues. The germline CDR1 and CDR2 sequences are SGDLS and YYNGEE. The CDR3 bases are TGTGCCAGCAGCGTAGGACAAAGCTCCTACAATGAGCAGTTCTTC. Amino acid sequence: CASSVGQSSYNEQFF.

J is TRBJ2-5 and V is TRBV7-2; TRBD2 aligns across 11 bases. The germline V gene has CDR1 SGHTA and CDR2 FQGNSA. The CDR3 totals 15 residues. With 5 bases clipped from V and 1 base from J, the junction kept 3 bases outside the gene matches. The CDR3 DNA is TGTGCCAGCAGCCTGACTAGCGGGGCCCAAGAGACCCAGTACTTC. Protein product: CASSLTSGAQETQYF.

For this clone: Compared with germline, one end of the junction differs, possibly owing to a read error. The chain uses TRBV30 and TRBJ2-7; tentatively, D is TRBD1 (6 bases). The germline V gene encodes CDR1 GTSNPN and CDR2 SVGIG (reference sequence). The length of the CDR3 is 11 residues. CDR3 coding DNA: TGTGCCTGGAGTGTACACAGGGATAAAACCTTC. It translates to CAWSVHRDKTF.

The rearrangement links TRBV7-3 to TRBJ1-5, with a tentative D call TRBD1 (5 bases). CDR1 is SGHTA and CDR2 is FQGTGA in the germline V gene. CDR3 length equals 13 residues. V dropped 4 bases and J dropped 13 bases, with 17 bases sitting between them. The CDR3 sequence is CASSWEDKRGQHF. For the CDR3, the DNA is TGTGCCAGCAGCTGGGAGGACAAGAGGGGTCAGCATTTT.

The chain is built from TRBV2 and TRBJ2-1, with 7 nucleotides matching TRBD2. This CDR3 has 14 residues. Germline V gene sequence: CDR1 SNHLY, CDR2 FYNNEI. Unmatched junction bases numbered 8, after V lost 6 bases and J lost 6 bases. CDR3 coding DNA: TGTGCCAGCAGCGTCGAGGGAGGGGCCAATGAGCAGTTCTTC. Its protein is CASSVEGGANEQFF. The full variable domain, its missing parts supplied by reference TRBV2 and TRBJ2-1, is EPEVTQTPSHQVTQMGQEVILRCVPISNHLYFYWYRQILGQKVEFLVSFYNNEISEKSEIFDDQFSVERPDGSNFTLKIRSTKLEDSAMYFCASSVEGGANEQFFGPGTRLTVL.

This chain uses TRBV25-1 with TRBJ2-1, with 8 bases fitting TRBD2. The J segment lost 6 bases and the V segment lost 1 base, leaving 5 bases of the junction unmatched. The CDR3 runs to 15 residues. Germline values: CDR1 MGHDK, CDR2 SYGVNS. In DNA form, the CDR3 reads TGTGCCAGCAGTGAATCGCGGGGGGTAATCAATGAGCAGTTCTTC. This sequence encodes CASSESRGVINEQFF. Based on the CDR3 plus reference TRBV25-1 and TRBJ2-1, the full variable domain is EADIYQTPRYLVIGTGKKITLECSQTMGHDKMYWYQQDPGMELHLIHYSYGVNSTEKGDLSSESTVSRIRTEHFPLTLESARPSHTSQYLCASSESRGVINEQFFGPGTRLTVL.

The chain is built from TRBV9 and TRBJ1-2; 12 positions match TRBD1. Unmatched junction bases numbered 8, after V lost 4 bases and J lost 7 bases. Germline V gives CDR1 SGDLS, CDR2 YYNGEE. The CDR3 totals 15 residues. The CDR3 coding sequence is TGTGCCAGCAGCCCAAGGGACAGGGGGCCAAGTGGCTACACCTTC. Translation: CASSPRDRGPSGYTF.

This clone was seen only once. The chain uses TRBV21-1 and TRBJ2-1; no DNA check was done on the table's D call, TRBD1. TRBV21-1 is termed a pseudogene. The length of the CDR3 is 15 residues. The CDR3 nucleotides are TGTGCCAGCAGCAAAGCGGTAGGGGTAAACAATGAGCAGTTCTTC. Its translation is CASSKAVGVNNEQFF.

V gene TRBV10-3 combines with J gene TRBJ2-7, with TRBD1 as a possible D gene (5 bases). The CDR3 loop spans 12 amino acids. V lost 3 bases and J 2 bases, leaving 5 bases between the germline ends. Per germline, CDR1 ENHRY and CDR2 SYGVKD. In DNA, the CDR3 is TGTGCCATCAGTGACAGGGCCTACGAGCAGTACTTC. Amino acid sequence: CAISDRAYEQYF.

The chain links TRBV5-5 to TRBJ1-6, with 11 bases fitting TRBD1. V shed 0 bases, J shed 9 bases, and the junction held 2 bases outside the gene matches. This CDR3 region has 15 residues. Germline V CDR1 and CDR2: SGHKS, YYEKEE (reference sequence). CDR3 bases: TGTGCCAGCAGCTTGGAGGGGACAGGGGGTTCACCCCTCCACTTT. Translating gives CASSLEGTGGSPLHF.

The chain carries TRBV27 and TRBJ2-5, with D maybe TRBD2 (5 bases). CDR3 size: 14 residues. V was cut by 3 bases and J by 1 base, with 9 bases left in between. Germline CDR1 reads MNHEY; CDR2 reads SMNVEV (reference sequence). The CDR3 sequence is CASSLLGSQETQYF. In DNA, the CDR3 is TGTGCCAGCAGTTTGCTAGGGAGCCAAGAGACCCAGTACTTC.